There are many counts of the clone carrying this TCR beta chain. The library was built from roughly 400 ng RNA with molecular barcoded adaptors for alpha/delta and beta/gamma chains. TCRdb reprocessed the reads via MiXCR and lists one record per CDR3 protein. This table has more than 35,000 distinct CDR3 sequences, approximately 14% appearing once. The sample originates from a study of read filtering for tumor transcriptome and immune sequencing. Germline CDR1 reads SGHVS; CDR2 reads FNYEAQ. The CDR3 covers 15 residues. With 5 bases clipped from V and 0 bases from J, the junction kept 3 bases outside the gene matches.

The chain combines TRBV7-6 with TRBJ1-4; 7 bases are shared with TRBD1. The receptor comes from a donor aged 40 or over with multiple myeloma. Sequences were obtained from a population of CD138-negative cells sorted from bone marrow. The DNA of the CDR3 is TGTGCCAGCAGCGTCGGGACAGCAACTAATGAAAAACTGTTTTTT. Residues: CASSVGTATNEKLFF. The complete variable domain, with remaining parts taken from reference TRBV7-6 and TRBJ1-4, reads GAGVSQSPRYKVTKRGQDVALRCDPISGHVSLYWYRQALGQGPEFLTYFNYEAQQDKSGLPNDRFSAERPEGSISTLTIQRTEQRDSAMYRCASSVGTATNEKLFFGSGTQLSVL.